This T cell receptor beta chain was recovered during a study of shared clonotypes between healthy human individuals (TCRdb year 2020). For context, the study as a whole: The cohort included a few men and two women between 18 and 49 years of age. Per donor, three plates each were used for CD4 naive and CD4 memory, two for CD8 naive, and one for CD8 memory. To estimate repertoire size and how much clonotypes are shared between individuals, the study performed deep sequencing of blood TCR repertoires from a few healthy adults. Libraries were prepared and TCR repertoires were sequenced by different laboratories using diverse techniques, in order to increase sequencing depth and limit assay-specific biases. Per donor, leukapheresis produced somewhere between about 0.94 and 9 billion PBMCs.

Germline trimming: 4 bases from V, 2 bases from J; junction bases outside gene matches: 5. Measured from the cysteine to the phenylalanine, the CDR3 is 15 residues long. Left in the record is the CDR3 DNA by itself, 45 bases read in frame from the first base. CDR1 and CDR2, per the germline V gene (reference sequence), are SEHNR and FQNEAQ. Comments on this clone: Its antigen has not been determined. The sample holds no much larger clone one base away, and base qualities are not on file.

CD8 naive samples were obtained by positive selection for CCR7 among CD45RO-negative cells, yielding a CD45RA+CCR7+ population from which TemRA cells were excluded. The donors were healthy, HIV-negative adults who had no recently reported acute infections or vaccinations. Every donor was a Caucasian adult living in Nashville, Tennessee, USA. After blood collection by leukapheresis, PBMCs were isolated using Ficoll-Histopaque density gradient centrifugation and then cryopreserved in the vapor phase of liquid nitrogen. Analytical flow cytometry was used to check the purity and quantity of every magnetically sorted T cell population. Genomic DNA was isolated from each sorted fraction and quantified by UV absorbance on a Nanodrop 2000c. The investigation overall reported the following: Based on pairwise subsampling, the degree of clonotype sharing among donors was expected to be affected by sequencing depth. The small number of donors limited the genetic and exposure-history diversity represented. About 5% of naive CD4, roughly 3.6% of naive CD8, approximately 2% of memory CD4, and 0.4% of memory CD8 clonotypes were shared across a few donors. Sampling was restricted to blood, and TCR repertoires in tissues likely differ from the TCR repertoires found in blood. Compared with non-shared clonotypes, clonotypes shared by all four sorted-subset donors had higher generation probabilities. Estimated clonotype richness was generally larger for naive than for memory subsets. Incomplete sequencing was indicated by rarefaction of sorted-subset datasets, despite the large sequencing depth.

Using the deep immunoSEQ assay, TCR CDR3 regions were amplified from genomic DNA by multiplex PCR. Extracted genomic DNA from each cell subset was spread evenly across all wells of several immunoSEQ 96-well plates, with each plate serving as a replicate. Each replicate PCR for sorted subsets received about 200 ng genomic DNA, equal to tens of thousands of T cell genomes. The purified libraries were quantified using a Qubit 3.0 fluorometer, sized with a Bioanalyzer 2100, and then quantified again using the KAPA Library Quantification kit. Every immunoSEQ 96-well plate was sequenced on a dedicated single-read 150-cycle Illumina NextSeq 550 flow cell. As for the original processing: Because only junctional sequences without quality scores were contained in the immunoSEQ output, filtering matching that applied to full-length reads could not be performed. To assign V/J genes and CDR3, sequences were annotated against IMGT germline references using PyIR, a Python wrapper for IgBLAST v1.9. Reads were removed for weak V/J assignments (E-value above 1e-6), missing CDR3, stop codons, out-of-frame junctions, or ambiguous translated residues. A V3J clonotype was defined by an identical inferred V gene, J gene, and CDR3 amino acid sequence. Percentage overlap between repertoires was computed as shared unique clonotypes divided by the size of the smaller repertoire. Three approaches were used to assess repertoire richness: RTK rarefaction, the Chao1 estimator, and Recon v2.1 estimates of unobserved clonotypes. For all TCRbeta clonotypes obtained by the gDNA method from a handful of donors, generation probabilities were computed with OLGA. Drawn from immuneACCESS, this table holds only the in-frame rearrangements with V and J called that TCRdb kept. Clones are partly lost; checked studies trace under half to an unresolved V gene and leave the rest unexplained. V, J and clone size derive from that table, while D and trimming were established from the DNA sequence. In all, the sample holds 800,000 to 950,000 clones, and 90% to 98% of those were seen once. Less than 0.25% of the sample goes to the ten largest clones.

The clonotype comes from a man in his thirties or forties in good health. The sequenced sample consisted of naive CD8+ T cells sorted from blood. The sample's cell subset or site label, in plain terms: CD45RA+CCR7+. The chain links TRBV7-9 with TRBJ1-5; 7 of the junction bases match TRBD1. CDR3 reads: CASSSTQGGNQPQHF. Here is the DNA: TGTGCCAGCAGCTCAACGCAGGGGGGCAATCAGCCCCAGCATTTT.